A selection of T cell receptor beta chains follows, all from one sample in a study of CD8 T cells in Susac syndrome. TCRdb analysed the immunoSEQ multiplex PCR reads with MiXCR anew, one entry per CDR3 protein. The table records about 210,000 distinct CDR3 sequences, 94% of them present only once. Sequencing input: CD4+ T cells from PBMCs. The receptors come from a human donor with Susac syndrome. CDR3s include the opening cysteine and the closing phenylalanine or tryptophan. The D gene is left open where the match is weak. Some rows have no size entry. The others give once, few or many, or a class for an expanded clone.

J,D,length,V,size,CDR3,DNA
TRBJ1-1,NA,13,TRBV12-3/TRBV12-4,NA,CASSLKRNTEAFF,TGTGCCAGCAGTCTAAAACGAAACACTGAAGCTTTCTTT
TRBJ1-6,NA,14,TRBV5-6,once,CASSRPLNNSPLHF,TGTGCCAGCAGCCGCCCACTAAATAATTCACCCCTCCACTTT
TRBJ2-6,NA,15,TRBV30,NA,CAWEPRGAGANVLTF,TGTGCCTGGGAACCCAGGGGAGCTGGGGCCAACGTCCTGACTTTC
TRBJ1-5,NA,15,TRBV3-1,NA,CASSQGTVIGGPQHF,TGTGCCAGCAGCCAAGGGACAGTTATCGGAGGGCCCCAGCATTTT
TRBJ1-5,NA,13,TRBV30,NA,CAWNNGGGQPQHF,TGTGCCTGGAATAACGGGGGCGGTCAGCCCCAGCATTTT
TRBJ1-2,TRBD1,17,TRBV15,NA,CATSRGGTGGAEYGYTF,TGTGCCACCAGCAGAGGAGGGACAGGGGGCGCGGAATATGGCTACACCTTC
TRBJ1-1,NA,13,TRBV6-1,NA,CASSEGNQGKAFF,TGTGCCAGCAGTGAAGGAAACCAGGGGAAAGCTTTCTTT
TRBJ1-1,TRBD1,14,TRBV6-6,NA,CASSRRGRDTEAFF,TGTGCCAGCAGTCGCAGGGGGCGAGACACTGAAGCTTTCTTT
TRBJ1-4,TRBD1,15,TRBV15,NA,CATSRYRGKGEKLFF,TGTGCCACCAGCAGATACAGGGGAAAGGGTGAAAAACTGTTTTTT
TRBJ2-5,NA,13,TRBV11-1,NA,CASSLVFSETQYF,TGTGCCAGCAGCTTAGTCTTCTCAGAGACCCAGTACTTC
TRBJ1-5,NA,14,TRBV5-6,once,CASSISYSNQPQHF,TGTGCCAGCAGCATCAGCTATAGCAATCAGCCCCAGCATTTT
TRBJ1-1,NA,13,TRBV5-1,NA,CASSPAGTDEAFF,TGCGCCAGCAGCCCGGCCGGGACGGATGAAGCTTTCTTT
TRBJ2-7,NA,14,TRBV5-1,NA,CASSWSGDSYEQYF,TGCGCCAGCAGCTGGTCAGGGGACTCCTACGAGCAGTACTTC
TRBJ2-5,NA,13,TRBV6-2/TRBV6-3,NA,CASNLWSQETQYF,TGTGCCAGCAACTTATGGTCCCAAGAGACCCAGTACTTC
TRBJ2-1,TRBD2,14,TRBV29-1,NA,CSVEWASGGDEQFF,TGCAGCGTTGAGTGGGCTAGCGGGGGGGATGAGCAGTTCTTC
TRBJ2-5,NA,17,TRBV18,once,CASSPGVHGGSQETQYF,TGTGCCAGCTCCCCCGGGGTTCATGGTGGATCCCAAGAGACCCAGTACTTC
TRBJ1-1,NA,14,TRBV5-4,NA,CASIHRGGATEAFF,TGTGCCAGCATCCATCGGGGAGGCGCCACTGAAGCTTTCTTT
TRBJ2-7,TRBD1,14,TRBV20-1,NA,CSAPGTGGPYEQYF,TGCAGTGCCCCCGGGACAGGGGGACCCTACGAGCAGTACTTC
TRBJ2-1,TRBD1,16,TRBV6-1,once,CASSAYWTGSYDEQFF,TGTGCCAGCAGTGCTTACTGGACAGGGTCTTATGATGAGCAGTTCTTC
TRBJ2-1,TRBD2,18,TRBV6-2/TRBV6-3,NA,CASRVPGLAGGPRNEQFF,TGTGCCAGCAGGGTCCCGGGACTAGCGGGGGGGCCGCGGAATGAGCAGTTCTTC
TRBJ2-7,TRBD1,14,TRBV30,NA,CAWSSGQEIYEQYF,TGTGCCTGGAGCTCGGGACAGGAGATCTACGAGCAGTACTTC
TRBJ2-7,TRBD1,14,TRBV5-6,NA,CASSSTGGGDEQYF,TGTGCCAGCAGCTCGACAGGGGGCGGGGACGAGCAGTACTTC
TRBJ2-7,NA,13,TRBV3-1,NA,CASSQVPGLEQYF,TGTGCCAGCAGCCAAGTCCCGGGACTCGAGCAGTACTTC
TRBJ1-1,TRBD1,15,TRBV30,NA,CAWSVRAGGFTEAFF,TGTGCCTGGAGTGTACGGGCAGGGGGATTCACTGAAGCTTTCTTT
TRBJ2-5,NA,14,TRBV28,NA,CASSFRQIQETQYF,TGTGCCAGCAGTTTTCGACAGATCCAAGAGACCCAGTACTTC
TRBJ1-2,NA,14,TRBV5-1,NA,CASSPDIPNYGYTF,TGCGCCAGCAGCCCAGACATTCCTAACTATGGCTACACCTTC
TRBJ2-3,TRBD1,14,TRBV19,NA,CASSPGTVTDTQYF,TGTGCCAGTAGTCCCGGGACAGTCACAGATACGCAGTATTTT
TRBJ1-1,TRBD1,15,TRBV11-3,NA,CASSLDRDRYTEAFF,TGTGCCAGCAGCTTAGATCGGGACAGGTACACTGAAGCTTTCTTT
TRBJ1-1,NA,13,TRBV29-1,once,CSVAATQNTEAFF,TGCAGCGTTGCAGCGACGCAGAACACTGAAGCTTTCTTT
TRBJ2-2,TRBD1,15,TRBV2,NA,CASSSGGANTGELFF,TGTGCCAGCAGTTCAGGGGGCGCGAACACCGGGGAGCTGTTTTTT
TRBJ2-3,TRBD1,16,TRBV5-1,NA,CASSSIAGQGTDTQYF,TGCGCCAGCAGCTCCATTGCGGGACAGGGAACAGATACGCAGTATTTT
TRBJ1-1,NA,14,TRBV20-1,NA,CSAPVETLNTEAFF,TGCAGTGCCCCAGTAGAGACTTTGAACACTGAAGCTTTCTTT
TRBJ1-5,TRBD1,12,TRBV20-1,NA,CSAADRGQPQHF,TGCAGTGCTGCTGACAGGGGTCAGCCCCAGCATTTT
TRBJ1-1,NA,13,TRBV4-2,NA,CASSMRANTEAFF,TGTGCCAGCAGCATGCGGGCGAACACTGAAGCTTTCTTT
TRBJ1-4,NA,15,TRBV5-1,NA,CASSISGVRDEKLFF,TGCGCCAGCAGTATATCCGGAGTCAGGGATGAAAAACTGTTTTTT
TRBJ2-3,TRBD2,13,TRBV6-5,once,CASAAGGTDTQYF,TGTGCCTCTGCAGCGGGGGGCACAGATACGCAGTATTTT
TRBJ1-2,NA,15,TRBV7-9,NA,CASSLRGQGDYGYTF,TGTGCCAGCAGCTTAAGGGGTCAGGGAGACTATGGCTACACCTTC
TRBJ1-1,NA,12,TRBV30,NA,CAWSPPVLEAFF,TGTGCCTGGAGTCCACCCGTCCTTGAAGCTTTCTTT
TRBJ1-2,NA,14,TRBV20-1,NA,CSAPPEGGMAGYTF,TGCAGTGCTCCGCCGGAGGGGGGGATGGCTGGCTACACCTTC
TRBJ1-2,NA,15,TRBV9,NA,CASSLFPTDEYGYTF,TGTGCCAGCAGCCTTTTTCCAACAGACGAATATGGCTACACCTTC
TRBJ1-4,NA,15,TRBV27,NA,CASSLRGFSNEKLFF,TGTGCCAGCAGTTTACGGGGGTTCTCTAATGAAAAACTGTTTTTT
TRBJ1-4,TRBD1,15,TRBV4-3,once,CASSPILGTEEKLFF,TGCGCCAGCAGCCCGATCCTGGGGACAGAGGAAAAACTGTTTTTT
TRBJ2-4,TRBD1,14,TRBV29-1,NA,CSVEMTGMGVFQYF,TGCAGCGTTGAAATGACAGGGATGGGCGTTTTTCAGTACTTC
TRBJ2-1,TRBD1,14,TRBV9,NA,CASSYGTGVTEQFF,TGTGCCAGCAGCTACGGGACAGGGGTCACTGAGCAGTTCTTC
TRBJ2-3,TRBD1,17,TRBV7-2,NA,CASSLKFGTGVTDTQYF,TGTGCCAGCAGCTTGAAGTTCGGGACAGGGGTCACAGATACGCAGTATTTT